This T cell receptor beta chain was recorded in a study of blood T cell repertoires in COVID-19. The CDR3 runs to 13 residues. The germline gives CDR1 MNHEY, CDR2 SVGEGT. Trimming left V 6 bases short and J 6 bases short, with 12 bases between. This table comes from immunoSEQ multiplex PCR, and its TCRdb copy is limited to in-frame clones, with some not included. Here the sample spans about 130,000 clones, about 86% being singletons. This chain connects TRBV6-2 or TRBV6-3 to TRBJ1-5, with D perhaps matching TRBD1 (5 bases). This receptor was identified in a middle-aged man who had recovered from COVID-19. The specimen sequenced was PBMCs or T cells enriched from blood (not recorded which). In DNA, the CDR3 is TGTGCCAGCAGCTCTCAGGGATCTCAGCCCCAGCATTTT. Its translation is CASSSQGSQPQHF.